These T cell receptor beta chains were read from a single sample in a study of blood T cells in healthy people across ages. From the 5' RACE reads, TCRdb called clonotypes with MiXCR, one entry per CDR3 protein. The data show over a million distinct CDR3 sequences, with around 39% seen just once and roughly 7.9% held by the top ten. Sequenced: blood. The receptors here all came from a woman aged 18-30 years in good health. CDR3s include the opening cysteine and the closing phenylalanine or tryptophan. Fields, in order: CDR3 length, V gene, clone size, J gene, CDR3 protein. Only part of the rows carry a size: once, few, many, or a class if the clone is expanded.

13	TRBV11-2	few	TRBJ1-2	CASSLGLLYGYTF
14	TRBV20-1	NA	TRBJ2-7	CSARRQPGNYEQYF
13	TRBV6-1	NA	TRBJ1-1	CASRTISDTEAFF
12	TRBV27	few	TRBJ1-4	CASSPGFGKLFF
14	TRBV12-3/TRBV12-4	NA	TRBJ2-1	CASSLIPGDNEQFF
15	TRBV27	few	TRBJ2-7	CASSLSGLGAYEQYF
15	TRBV3-1	few	TRBJ2-7	CASSQAQAASYEQYF
11	TRBV2	once	TRBJ1-2	CASREDRGYTF
12	TRBV6-1	many	TRBJ1-5	CASQDSNQPQHF
15	TRBV20-1	NA	TRBJ1-4	CSARGPGTVNEKLFF